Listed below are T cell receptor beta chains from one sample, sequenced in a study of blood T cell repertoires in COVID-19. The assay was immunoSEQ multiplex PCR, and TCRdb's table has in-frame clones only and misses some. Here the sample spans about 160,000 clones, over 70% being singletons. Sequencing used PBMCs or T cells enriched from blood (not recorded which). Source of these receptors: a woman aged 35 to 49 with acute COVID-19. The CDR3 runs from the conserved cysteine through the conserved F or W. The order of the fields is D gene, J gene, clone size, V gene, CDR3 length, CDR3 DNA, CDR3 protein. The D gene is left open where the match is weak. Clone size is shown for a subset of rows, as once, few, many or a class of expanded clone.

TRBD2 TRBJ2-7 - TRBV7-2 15 TGTGCCAGCAGCTTCCTGGCGGGAGGGCCTGCCGAGCAGTACTTC CASSFLAGGPAEQYF
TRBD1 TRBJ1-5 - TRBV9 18 TGTGCCAGCAGCGCCGGGACAGGGGGCCAAGAGGAATCGGCGCCCCAGCATTTT CASSAGTGGQEESAPQHF
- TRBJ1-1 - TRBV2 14 TGTGCCAGCAGCACAGGGAGTAGGGTCACTGAAGCTTTCTTT CASSTGSRVTEAFF
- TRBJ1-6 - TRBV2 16 TGTGCCAGCAGTGAAGCGCTTGTGGGGGGTAATTCACCCCTCCACTTT CASSEALVGGNSPLHF
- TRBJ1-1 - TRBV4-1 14 TGCGCCAGCAGCCAAGATCCACAAAACACTGAAGCTTTCTTT CASSQDPQNTEAFF
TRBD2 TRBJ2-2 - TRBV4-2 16 TGTGCCAGCAGCCGCTTACTAGCGGGAGGCACCGGGGAGCTGTTTTTT CASSRLLAGGTGELFF
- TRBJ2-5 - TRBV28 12 TGTGCCAGTTGGGGGGAACAAGAGACCCAGTACTTC CASWGEQETQYF
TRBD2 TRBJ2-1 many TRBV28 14 TGTGCCAGCAGTCTCCATAGCGGGAGGTATGAGCAGTTCTTC CASSLHSGRYEQFF
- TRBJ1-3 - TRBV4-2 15 TGTGCCAGCAGCCAAGATTTAGAAGGGAGGAACACCATATATTTT CASSQDLEGRNTIYF
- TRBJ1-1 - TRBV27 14 TGTGCCAGCAGACTTAAACCCCTAAACACTGAAGCTTTCTTT CASRLKPLNTEAFF
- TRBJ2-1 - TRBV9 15 TGTGCCAGCAGCGTAGCGGGGGTCCCATATGATGAGCAGTTCTTC CASSVAGVPYDEQFF
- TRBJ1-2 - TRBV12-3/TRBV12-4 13 TGTGCCAGCAGTCTAGACAGGAACTATGGCTACACCTTC CASSLDRNYGYTF
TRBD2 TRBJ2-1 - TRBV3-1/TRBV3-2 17 TGTGCCAGCAGCCAAGGCCTACTAGCGGGAAATTACAATGAGCAGTTCTTC CASSQGLLAGNYNEQFF
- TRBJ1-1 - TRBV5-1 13 TGCGCCAGCAGCCTGTCCCAGGGCACTGAAGCTTTCTTT CASSLSQGTEAFF
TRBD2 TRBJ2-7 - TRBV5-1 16 TGCGCCAGCAGCTTGGAAGCGGGAGCCGGCTCCTACGAGCAGTACTTC CASSLEAGAGSYEQYF
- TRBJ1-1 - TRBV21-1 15 TGTGCCAGCATTAGCGCAGGGGGCGCGAACACTGAAGCTTTCTTT CASISAGGANTEAFF
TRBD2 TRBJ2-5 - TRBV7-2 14 TGTGCCAGCAGCGGTAGCGGGAGCAGGAAGACCCAGTACTTC CASSGSGSRKTQYF
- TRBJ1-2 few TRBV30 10 TGTGCCTGGCACCAACAGGGCTACACCTTC CAWHQQGYTF
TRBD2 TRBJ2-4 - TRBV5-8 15 TGTGCCAGCAGCTTGGAAGCGGGAGGGCCGAACATTCAGTACTTC CASSLEAGGPNIQYF
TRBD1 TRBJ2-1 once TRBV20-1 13 TGCAGTGCTAGTCTGTCAGGGGGCCATGAGCAGTTCTTC CSASLSGGHEQFF
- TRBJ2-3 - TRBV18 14 TGTGCCAGCTCACTCCGGGAGAGCACAGATACGCAGTATTTT CASSLRESTDTQYF
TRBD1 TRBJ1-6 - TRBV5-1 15 TGCGCCAGCAGCCTGGCAGGGACAGGGGGTTCACCCCTCCACTTT CASSLAGTGGSPLHF
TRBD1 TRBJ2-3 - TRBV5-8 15 TGTGCCAGCAGCTTGTGGACAGGGGCGAAAGATACGCAGTATTTT CASSLWTGAKDTQYF
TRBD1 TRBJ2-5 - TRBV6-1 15 TGTGCCAGCACCAAAGCCCGGACAGGGTACGAGACCCAGTACTTC CASTKARTGYETQYF
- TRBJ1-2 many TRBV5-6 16 TGTGCCAGCAGCTTGGTTGTCGACTTTACCTTCGGAAGCTACACCTTC CASSLVVDFTFGSYTF
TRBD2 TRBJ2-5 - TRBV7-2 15 TGTGCCAGCAGCTTAGTTGCTAGCGGGATAGAGACCCAGTACTTC CASSLVASGIETQYF
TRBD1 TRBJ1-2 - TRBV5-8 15 TGTGCCAGCAACCGAGGACAGGGGACGAACTATGGCTACACCTTC CASNRGQGTNYGYTF
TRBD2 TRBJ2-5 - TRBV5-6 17 TGTGCCAGCAGCCCGAGACTAGCGGGAGGGCCGGGGGAGACCCAGTACTTC CASSPRLAGGPGETQYF
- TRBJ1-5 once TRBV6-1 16 TGTGCCAGCAGTGAAGCCACAGGGCTTGGCAATCAGCCCCAGCATTTT CASSEATGLGNQPQHF
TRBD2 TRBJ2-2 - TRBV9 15 TGTGCCAGCAGCTGGACTGGGGGGGACACCGGGGAGCTGTTTTTT CASSWTGGDTGELFF
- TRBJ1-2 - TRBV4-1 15 TGCGCCAGCAGCCACCTAAGCGGACAGAGCTATGGCTACACCTTC CASSHLSGQSYGYTF
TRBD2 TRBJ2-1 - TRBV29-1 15 TGCAGCGTTTCTAGCGGGAGGACAGCACTAAATGAGCAGTTCTTC CSVSSGRTALNEQFF
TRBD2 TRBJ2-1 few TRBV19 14 TGTGCCAGTAATGAGCGGGATTACTACAATGAGCAGTTCTTC CASNERDYYNEQFF
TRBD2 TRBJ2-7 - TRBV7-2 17 TGTGCCAGCAGCTTGGCGGGACTAGCGGGGGCAGTCTACGAGCAGTACTTC CASSLAGLAGAVYEQYF
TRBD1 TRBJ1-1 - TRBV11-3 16 TGTGCCAGCAGCTTTGGACAGGGGCTAGAGAACACTGAAGCTTTCTTT CASSFGQGLENTEAFF
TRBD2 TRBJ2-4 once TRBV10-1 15 TGCGCCGGGATAACTAGCGGGAGGGACAAAAACATTCAGTACTTC CAGITSGRDKNIQYF
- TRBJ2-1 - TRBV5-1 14 TGCGCCAGCAGCCCCCCCGGACTAAACAATGAGCAGTTCTTC CASSPPGLNNEQFF
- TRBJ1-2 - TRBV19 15 TGTGCCAGTAGTATAGGCGGCGGCGGGGACTATGGCTACACCTTC CASSIGGGGDYGYTF
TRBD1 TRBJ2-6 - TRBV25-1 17 TGTGCCAGCAGTGTGCAGGGGGCCCTCTCTGGGGCCAACGTCCTGACTTTC CASSVQGALSGANVLTF
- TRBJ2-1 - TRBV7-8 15 TGTGCCAGTAGAGGGGGGGGAGTCACCTACAATGAGCAGTTCTTC CASRGGGVTYNEQFF
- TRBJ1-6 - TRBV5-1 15 TGCGCCAGCAGCCTGAGTGGGGGGGTGAATTCACCCCTCCACTTT CASSLSGGVNSPLHF
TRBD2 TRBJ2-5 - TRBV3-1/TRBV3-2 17 TGTGCCAGCAGCCCCCTAGCGGGAGGGCCGACCGGAGAGACCCAGTACTTC CASSPLAGGPTGETQYF